The rows below give T cell receptor beta chains drawn from one sample of a study of T-cell memory formation after mild COVID-19. TCRdb re-called the 5' RACE reads with MiXCR, one entry per CDR3 protein. The data hold roughly 380,000 distinct CDR3 sequences, with around 28% observed a single time. Sequenced material: PBMCs or a T cell subset sorted from them (not recorded which). The receptors derive from an adult woman who had mild COVID-19 (a few samples of this study predate the infection). Cell type and time point are not known. CDR3s leave out the opening cysteine and the closing phenylalanine or tryptophan.

j_call v_call cdr3_aa
TRBJ2-4 TRBV29-1 SGGQGEEYIQY
TRBJ2-7 TRBV3-1 ASSQDPWVGQSRSYEQY
TRBJ2-3 TRBV15 ATSRTRRGPSTDTQY
TRBJ2-7 TRBV5-6 ASSRTGTGVYEQY
TRBJ2-7 TRBV6-2/TRBV6-3 ASSYSTYEQY
TRBJ2-1 TRBV20-1 SATGGTSVPNEQF
TRBJ1-6 TRBV30 AWSRSSPLH
TRBJ2-7 TRBV3-1 ASSTRTGDYEQY
TRBJ2-3 TRBV4-3 ASSQGLAGGDTQY
TRBJ2-5 TRBV4-3 ASSPGSGSQETQY
TRBJ2-3 TRBV12-3/TRBV12-4 ASSLIPLTDTQY
TRBJ2-1 TRBV13 ASSLMTQENHEQF
TRBJ1-2 TRBV6-5 ASSQGVWPYGYT
TRBJ2-2 TRBV7-8 ASSSPGTNTGELF
TRBJ2-5 TRBV9 ASSAIQGPGETQY
TRBJ2-2 TRBV7-3 ASSSDGGTGELF
TRBJ2-7 TRBV4-1 ASSQAGEQY
TRBJ2-7 TRBV14 ASSYRDSSYEQY
TRBJ1-4 TRBV30 AWRAVEKLF
TRBJ2-6 TRBV6-2/TRBV6-3 ASSYSHFTPSSGANVLT
TRBJ1-1 TRBV6-5 ASRTGQDWNTEAF
TRBJ1-1 TRBV7-2 ASSSPLTNTEAF
TRBJ2-5 TRBV10-3 AISVEREEEAQY
TRBJ2-1 TRBV24-1 ATSDFRGRTNEQF
TRBJ2-7 TRBV4-2 ASSQVGLAGLYEQY
TRBJ2-7 TRBV30 AFLAGGSYEQY
TRBJ1-6 TRBV7-9 ASSSPAGFSNSPLH
TRBJ2-5 TRBV5-1 ASSLFAGTGGETQY
TRBJ2-2 TRBV12-3/TRBV12-4 ASSFTGLTGELF
TRBJ2-1 TRBV5-6 ASSLTPRGDNEQF
TRBJ1-5 TRBV7-8 ASSLSRTVNQPQH
TRBJ2-7 TRBV12-3/TRBV12-4 ASRKRGSYEQY
TRBJ1-2 TRBV5-5 ASRLEGDNYGYT
TRBJ2-7 TRBV5-1 ASSRQGFSYEQY
TRBJ1-6 TRBV28 ASSPGQGNNSPLH
TRBJ2-1 TRBV4-3 ASSQDLGRASGRVYEQF
TRBJ1-1 TRBV5-1 ASSQIPGGLNTEAF
TRBJ2-4 TRBV27 ASSLSGGLAKNIQY
TRBJ1-1 TRBV7-9 ASSLAGRGIGMNTEAF
TRBJ2-1 TRBV5-6 ASSLVRGLAGGKNNEQF
TRBJ2-2 TRBV4-2 ASSESQGKNTGELF
TRBJ1-1 TRBV29-1 SVEDRRMNTEAF
TRBJ1-3 TRBV5-1 ASRPGPDSGNTIY
TRBJ1-1 TRBV24-1 ATPRPPNTEAF
TRBJ1-2 TRBV9 ASSVGGQGPYGYT
TRBJ2-5 TRBV7-2 ASSLLGARETQY
TRBJ2-6 TRBV20-1 SARGDGRSGANVLT
TRBJ2-2 TRBV24-1 ATSDYGATGELF
TRBJ2-5 TRBV5-1 ASSPAVIQETQY
TRBJ1-1 TRBV6-5 ASNTQGTGGNEAF
TRBJ2-2 TRBV29-1 SVGKGTGELF
TRBJ2-3 TRBV7-9 ASSFGLEAGITDTQY
TRBJ2-1 TRBV6-2/TRBV6-3 ASSYLVVGNEQF